This T cell receptor (beta chain) emerged from a study of blood T cell repertoires in COVID-19. In the study overall: PBMCs, B-cell-depleted T cells, or T cells were the source of the cDNA or gDNA that made up the material.

Under the authors' procedure: Amplification from reference gene primers served as the basis for estimated nucleated cell counts. Sequencing was performed with immunoSEQ multiplex PCR; in TCRdb, only in-frame clones are kept and a portion is missing. V, J and clone size are taken as reported in that table, and D and trimming were inferred from the DNA itself. The sample consists of roughly 100,000 clones, approximately 90% of them appearing once. V lost 8 bases and J 7 bases, leaving 14 bases between the germline ends. CDR1 SNHLY and CDR2 FYNNEI come from the germline V gene. The CDR3 is 13 residues long.

The rearrangement uses TRBV2 and TRBJ1-4; a possible D gene is TRBD1 (5 bases). The specimen sequenced was peripheral blood. The sequence was collected from a man aged 45-65 years in a cohort sampled during active COVID-19. This CDR3 is CASRDPGGEKLFF. The CDR3 nucleotides read TGTGCCAGCCGGGACCCGGGGGGTGAAAAACTGTTTTTT.